This TCR beta chain came from a study of blood T cell repertoires in COVID-19. Profiling relied on immunoSEQ multiplex PCR, and the TCRdb table lists in-frame clones only, not all of them. The sample lists approximately 210,000 clones; around 87% were seen once. V lost 0 bases and J lost 3, with 20 bases in between. CDR3 size: 18 residues. The germline CDR1 and CDR2 sequences are SGHAT and FQNNGV. Assignment of participants to cohorts was predicated upon participant-reported clinical history. This clone was counted once. This chain joins TRBV11-2 and TRBJ1-1; D perhaps matches TRBD1 (5 bases). The sequencing sample was made of PBMCs or T cells enriched from blood (not recorded which). The TCR comes from a man younger than 45 in a cohort exposed to, infected with or recovered from COVID-19 (not recorded which). CDR3 coding DNA: TGTGCCAGCAGCTTAGATCCTTCCGGGGCGGCGGGGGACACTGAAGCTTTCTTT. It is translated as CASSLDPSGAAGDTEAFF.